A single sample gave rise to the 25 T cell receptor beta chains below, sequenced in a study of OX40 agonist ivuxolimab in advanced cancers. Generated by immunoSEQ multiplex PCR, the TCRdb table keeps only in-frame clones and is missing some. The table has some 91,000 clones, more than 75% seen once. The material was CD4+ or CD8+ T cells sorted from blood, obtained in a trial of the OX40 agonist ivuxolimab. These receptors originate from an adult with an advanced solid tumor such as melanoma, head and neck, liver or kidney cancer.

The V and J genes are TRBV11-3 and TRBJ2-7; 7 bases are shared with TRBD1. CDR3 size: 14 residues. J gave up 1 base and V 5 bases, and 5 bases lay outside the gene matches. Germline V gene sequence: CDR1 SGHNT, CDR2 YENEEA. The CDR3 nucleotides are TGTGCCAGCAGCCCAGGGGGAAGTTCCTACGAGCAGTACTTC. Translating it yields CASSPGGSSYEQYF. The full variable domain, in which reference TRBV11-3 and TRBJ2-7 provide the parts outside the CDR3, is EAGVVQSPRYKIIEKKQPVAFWCNPISGHNTLYWYLQNLGQGPELLIRYENEEAVDDSQLPKDRFSAERLKGVDSTLKIQPAELGDSAVYLCASSPGGSSYEQYFGPGTRLTVT.

The chain joins TRBV7-3 to TRBJ2-5; D is undetermined. V lost 0 bases and J lost 5, with 10 bases in between. The CDR3 runs 14 residues. Germline CDR1 SGHTA, CDR2 FQGTGA. CDR3 sequence reads: CASSLTMSMETQYF. Here the CDR3 DNA reads TGTGCCAGCAGCTTAACGATGTCGATGGAGACCCAGTACTTC. Full variable domain (rest looked up from reference TRBV7-3 and TRBJ2-5): GAGVSQTPSNKVTEKGKYVELRCDPISGHTALYWYRQSLGQGPEFLIYFQGTGAADDSGLPNDRFFAVRPEGSVSTLKIQRTERGDSAVYLCASSLTMSMETQYFGPGTRLLVL.

V gene TRBV2 combines with J gene TRBJ1-2, with a possible D match to TRBD1 (6 bases). The CDR3 length is 15 residues. V lost 6 bases, J lost 0 bases, and 14 bases lay in between. CDR1 SNHLY and CDR2 FYNNEI come from the germline V gene. The CDR3 spells CASRETGGANYGYTF. The CDR3 nucleotides are TGTGCCAGCAGGGAGACAGGAGGGGCTAACTATGGCTACACCTTC.

The V gene is TRBV6-4, the J gene TRBJ1-5, with D hard to call. This CDR3 spans 14 amino acids. CDR1 MRHNA and CDR2 SNTAGT come from the germline V gene. Between the trimmed V and J ends, which lost 6 bases and 9 bases, there was a span of 18 bases. The CDR3 DNA reads as TGTGCCAGCAGCGAGGCTCCAGGCTCTGGGCCCCAGCATTTT. Translating gives CASSEAPGSGPQHF.

The chain joins TRBV11-2 to TRBJ2-3; either TRBD1 or TRBD2 may supply D (7 bases each). Trimming took off 4 bases at V and 4 bases at J, with 21 bases between the two ends. From germline, CDR1 is SGHAT and CDR2 FQNNGV. The CDR3 extends over 17 amino acids. CDR3 DNA: TGTGCCAGCAGCTCAGGGGGAGGGGGCGGGAGCCCAGATACGCAGTATTTT. The encoded protein is CASSSGGGGGSPDTQYF.

The rearrangement joins TRBV29-1 to TRBJ1-2; 11 bases agree with TRBD1. From germline, CDR1 is SQVTM and CDR2 ANQGSEA. J lost 4 bases, V lost 8 bases, and 6 bases had no gene match. This CDR3 has 13 residues. CDR3 coding DNA: TGCAGCACTAGGACAGGGGGCGCCTATGGCTACACCTTC. It yields the protein CSTRTGGAYGYTF.

The J gene is TRBJ1-4, the V gene TRBV29-1; 9 bases are a match to TRBD1. This CDR3 is 13 amino acids long. The V segment lost 5 bases and the J segment 5 bases; nucleotides outside the gene matches: 3. The V gene's germline CDR1 is SQVTM and CDR2 ANQGSEA. The CDR3 DNA follows: TGCAGCGTTAAGGGACAGGGCAATGAAAAACTGTTTTTT. Amino acid sequence: CSVKGQGNEKLFF.

The chain links TRBV28 to TRBJ1-2, with D tentatively TRBD1 (6 bases). This CDR3 region has 13 residues. Germline CDR1 and CDR2: MDHEN and SYDVKM. Trimming pared 5 bases from V and 2 bases from J, leaving 9 bases between. Here the CDR3 reads CASSGGWNYGYTF. The CDR3 nucleotides read TGTGCCAGCAGTGGGGGCTGGAACTATGGCTACACCTTC.

J is TRBJ1-4 and V is TRBV11-2, with 9 nucleotides matching TRBD1. Trimming removed 2 bases from V and 4 bases from J; junction bases left unmatched: 5. Germline V gene lookup returns CDR1 SGHAT and CDR2 FQNNGV. The CDR3 is 16 residues long. The CDR3 DNA reads TGTGCCAGCAGCTTATTCCCGGGACAGGGTAATGAAAAACTGTTTTTT. As protein: CASSLFPGQGNEKLFF.

A remark on this clone: Other DNA sequences from this sample encode an identical CDR3 as well. This sequence joins TRBV19 and TRBJ1-1; tentatively, D is TRBD1 (5 bases). The CDR3 extends over 13 amino acids. Trimming cost V 3 bases and J 0 bases, with 5 bases left between them. Looked up from germline, CDR1 is LNHDA and CDR2 is SQIVND (reference sequence). The CDR3 reads CASSMTVNTEAFF. CDR3 bases: TGTGCCAGTAGTATGACAGTGAACACTGAAGCTTTCTTT.

The chain combines TRBV19 with TRBJ2-4; TRBD2 agrees at 16 bases. J was trimmed by 6 bases and V by 6 bases; bases with no gene match: 8. There are 17 residues in the CDR3. Germline V CDR1 and CDR2: LNHDA, SQIVND (reference sequence). CDR3 sequence (DNA): TGTGCCAGTAGCGCCGGGACTAGCGGGAGGGCTGGAAACATTCAGTACTTC. Its protein product is CASSAGTSGRAGNIQYF.

The chain combines TRBV6-4 with TRBJ2-1; D possibly uses TRBD1 or TRBD2 (6 bases each). CDR1 is MRHNA, CDR2 SNTAGT, per germline. The CDR3 runs 15 residues. The V gene lost 5 bases and the J gene lost 8 bases, with 19 bases spanning the gap. The chain's CDR3 is CASSSLGGGLDEQFF. The CDR3 DNA reads TGTGCCAGCAGTTCCCTCGGTGGGGGGCTCGATGAGCAGTTCTTC.

This clone came up once. The chain recombines TRBV7-2 with TRBJ1-4; D is ambiguous. Trimming took off 1 base at V and 5 bases at J, with 14 bases between the two ends. Looked up from germline, CDR1 is SGHTA and CDR2 is FQGNSA. The CDR3 loop spans 16 amino acids. CDR3 nucleotide sequence: TGTGCCAGCAGCTTAGGGATCTTTGGGTCGAATGAAAAACTGTTTTTT. It is translated as CASSLGIFGSNEKLFF.

The genes are TRBV5-1 and TRBJ2-5; no reliable D call. V lost 0 bases and J lost 5, with 11 bases in between. CDR1 is SGHRS and CDR2 is YFSETQ in the germline V gene. The CDR3 covers 14 residues. The CDR3 reads CASSLASQKETQYF. The CDR3 region has the DNA TGCGCCAGCAGCTTGGCGTCACAGAAGGAGACCCAGTACTTC. The whole variable domain, filled in from reference TRBV5-1 and TRBJ2-5, reads KAGVTQTPRYLIKTRGQQVTLSCSPISGHRSVSWYQQTPGQGLQFLFEYFSETQRNKGNFPGRFSGRQFSNSRSEMNVSTLELGDSALYLCASSLASQKETQYFGPGTRLLVL.

This rearrangement joins TRBV6-6 to TRBJ1-2; the D gene is possibly TRBD1 (5 bases). Trimming took 2 bases from V and 3 from J, leaving 13 bases between them. This CDR3 has 15 residues. Germline V gene sequence: CDR1 MNHNY, CDR2 SVGAGI (reference sequence). The CDR3 region is CASSYNVGRDYGYTF. The CDR3 DNA sequence: TGTGCCAGCAGTTACAACGTGGGGCGCGACTATGGCTACACCTTC.

V gene TRBV19 combines with J gene TRBJ1-6, with D maybe TRBD1 (5 bases). Looked up from germline, CDR1 is LNHDA and CDR2 is SQIVND (reference sequence). The CDR3 covers 16 residues. V lost 3 bases and J lost 7, with 16 bases in between. CDR3 in amino acids: CASSMRWQGGNSPLHF. The CDR3 DNA follows: TGTGCCAGTAGTATGCGGTGGCAGGGTGGAAATTCACCCCTCCACTTT.

CDR3 nucleotide sequence: TGTGCCTGGAGTGTACAACTAGCGGACTACAATGAGCAGTTCTTC. Protein: CAWSVQLADYNEQFF. The chain employs TRBV30 and TRBJ2-1; 8 nucleotides align to TRBD2. The CDR3 length is 15 residues. The trim removed 0 bases at V and 3 bases at J, leaving 4 bases unmatched. From germline, CDR1 is GTSNPN and CDR2 SVGIG (reference sequence). Full variable domain (rest looked up from reference TRBV30 and TRBJ2-1): SQTIHQWPATLVQPVGSPLSLECTVEGTSNPNLYWYRQAAGRGLQLLFYSVGIGQISSEVPQNLSASRPQDRQFILSSKKLLLSDSGFYLCAWSVQLADYNEQFFGPGTRLTVL.

The chain links TRBV5-4 to TRBJ2-5; 10 bases fit TRBD1. The CDR3 spans 13 residues. Germline V gives CDR1 SGHNT, CDR2 YYREEE (reference sequence). The ends lost 1 base at V and 9 bases at J; junction bases unmatched: 3. This CDR3 is CASSLRDRGAQYF. The CDR3 nucleotides are TGTGCCAGCAGCTTGCGGGACAGGGGAGCCCAGTACTTC.

The chain is built from TRBV28 and TRBJ2-1; 13 nucleotides agree with TRBD2. V lost 4 bases, J lost 9 bases, and 6 bases stayed unmatched. CDR1 and CDR2 (germline): MDHEN, SYDVKM. This CDR3 comprises 15 residues. The CDR3 DNA is TGTGCCAGCAGTTCTCTACTAGCGGGAGGGGTTGAGCAGTTCTTC. This codes for CASSSLLAGGVEQFF.

The sample holds one count of this clone. The chain recombines TRBV28 with TRBJ1-2, with a weak D call TRBD1 (6 bases). The germline V gene has CDR1 MDHEN and CDR2 SYDVKM. This CDR3 comprises 15 residues. V gave up 1 base and J gave up 4 bases, with 13 bases separating them. This CDR3 is CASSLLQGGAYGYTF. The DNA of the CDR3 is TGTGCCAGCAGTTTATTACAGGGTGGCGCCTATGGCTACACCTTC.

Note on this clone: Within the sample, other DNA sequences also encode this same CDR3. V and J are TRBV15 and TRBJ2-7, with 9 bases matching TRBD2. This CDR3 region has 16 residues. The V and J ends lost 3 bases and 3 bases, in that order; junction bases with no gene match: 9. Germline CDR1 reads LNHNV; CDR2 reads YYDKDF (reference sequence). In nucleotides, the CDR3 is TGTGCCACCAGCAGGGGGGGGCTAGCGGGGTACTACGAGCAGTACTTC. It yields the protein CATSRGGLAGYYEQYF.

A few counts support this clone. In nucleotides, the CDR3 is TGCGCCAGCAGCCAAGATCCCGGACTAGCGGGAGGAACCGGGGAGCTGTTTTTT. Its protein product is CASSQDPGLAGGTGELFF. The V and J genes are TRBV4-1 and TRBJ2-2, with 14 bases lining up with TRBD2. Germline CDR1 reads MGHRA; CDR2 reads YSYEKL. This CDR3 is built from 18 residues. The trim removed 0 bases at V and 5 bases at J, leaving 5 bases unmatched.

CDR3 sequence (DNA): TGTGCCAGCAGCCCAGACTTTTTCGGCTACACCTTC. Protein sequence: CASSPDFFGYTF. The rearrangement uses TRBV7-9 and TRBJ1-2; no reliable D call. Germline CDR1 reads SEHNR; CDR2 reads FQNEAQ (reference sequence). With 5 bases removed from V and 8 bases from J, the gap between germline ends came to 12 bases. The CDR3 extends over 12 amino acids.

The chain employs TRBV5-1 and TRBJ2-1, with 14 bases lining up with TRBD2. V lost 4 bases to trimming and J lost 7 bases; unmatched junction nucleotides: 10. This CDR3 spans 17 amino acids. Looked up from germline, CDR1 is SGHRS and CDR2 is YFSETQ. The DNA of the CDR3 is TGCGCCAGCAGCCCGGGACTAGCGGGAGCATTCTTGAATGAGCAGTTCTTC. Protein product: CASSPGLAGAFLNEQFF.

The chain employs TRBV28 and TRBJ2-7, with D perhaps matching TRBD1 (6 bases). The germline V and J ends were trimmed by 10 bases and 6 bases, with 16 bases remaining between them. Germline CDR1 is MDHEN and CDR2 is SYDVKM. This CDR3 is built from 12 residues. In DNA form, the CDR3 reads TGTGCCACCTTCGGACAGTCCCCCGAGCAGTACTTC. Encoded protein: CATFGQSPEQYF.